One and the same sample provided the 23 T cell receptor beta chains below, sequenced in a study of cytomegalovirus exposure and HLA in healthy donors. The PCR had 60 Vbeta and 13 Jbeta primers. Sequenced by immunoSEQ multiplex PCR; TCRdb stores in-frame clones only, minus some. The sample holds roughly 120,000 clones. Sample: PBMCs. Source of these receptors: a man aged 25-40 years in good health and CMV-seronegative.

This chain's CDR3 is CAWTSRGGGANVLTF. For the CDR3, the DNA is TGTGCCTGGACCTCCCGAGGGGGCGGGGCCAACGTCCTGACTTTC. The chain combines TRBV30 with TRBJ2-6, with 7 positions matching TRBD1. This CDR3 comprises 15 residues. The germline V gene has CDR1 GTSNPN and CDR2 SVGIG (reference sequence). V gave up 4 bases and J gave up 4 bases; unmatched junction bases: 7.

The chain has TRBV10-1 and TRBJ2-2; 8 positions match TRBD1. The CDR3 covers 14 residues. J gave up 7 bases and V 6 bases, and 7 bases lay outside the gene matches. Germline lookup yields CDR1 WNHNN and CDR2 SYGVQD (reference sequence). CDR3 in amino acids: CASSLRQGSGELFF. The CDR3 DNA reads as TGCGCCAGCAGCCTGAGACAGGGGAGCGGGGAGCTGTTTTTT.

The rearrangement joins TRBV6-1 to TRBJ2-7, with 8 bases matching TRBD2. The CDR3 is made up of 13 amino acids. Germline V CDR1 and CDR2: MNHNS, SASEGT. V lost 11 bases to trimming and J lost 5 bases; unmatched junction nucleotides: 11. The CDR3 here is CAARASGWDEQYF. As DNA, the CDR3 is TGTGCCGCCCGGGCTAGCGGGTGGGACGAGCAGTACTTC.

The chain carries TRBV15 and TRBJ1-4, with TRBD1 matching over 8 bases. This CDR3 is 18 amino acids long. V lost 1 base, J lost 5 bases, and 12 bases stayed unmatched. Germline V lookup: CDR1 LNHNV, CDR2 YYDKDF (reference sequence). The CDR3 nucleotides are TGTGCCACCAGCAGAGGGGGCAGGGGGCGCGCCCCAAATGAAAAACTGTTTTTT. It yields the protein CATSRGGRGRAPNEKLFF.

The chain carries TRBV7-3 and TRBJ2-3, with 12 bases identical to TRBD2. J lost 6 bases, V lost 2 bases, and 6 bases had no gene match. Germline CDR1 SGHTA, CDR2 FQGTGA. The CDR3 covers 16 residues. CDR3 bases: TGTGCCAGCAGCTTATCGGGACTAGCGGGCCTGGATACGCAGTATTTT. Its protein is CASSLSGLAGLDTQYF.

The chain employs TRBV5-1 and TRBJ1-1, with a tentative D call TRBD1 (5 bases). V gave up 0 bases and J gave up 5 bases, with 11 bases separating them. Germline assignment: CDR1 SGHRS and CDR2 YFSETQ. The CDR3 length is 14 residues. CDR3 region: CASSLAQAQTEAFF. Written as DNA, the CDR3 is TGCGCCAGCAGCTTGGCACAGGCCCAAACTGAAGCTTTCTTT.

The chain uses TRBV15 and TRBJ1-2; 9 bases are a match to TRBD1. Germline CDR1 reads LNHNV; CDR2 reads YYDKDF (reference sequence). V shed 0 bases and J 5 bases; nucleotides not matched to a gene: 10. The CDR3 length is 17 residues. CDR3 loop: CATSRELTGGGPYGYTF. CDR3 bases: TGTGCCACCAGCAGAGAATTAACAGGGGGCGGCCCTTATGGCTACACCTTC.

The rearrangement uses TRBV6-9 and TRBJ2-5, with D possibly being TRBD2 (6 bases). With the DNA end fitting TRBJ2-7 better, the J assignment may be wrong. Germline values: CDR1 MNHGY, CDR2 SVAAGI. The CDR3 runs to 16 residues. In DNA form, the CDR3 reads TGTGCCAGCAGTTATGGGGGGAGTGGTGGATCCTACGAGCAGTACTTC. It translates to CASSYGGSGGSYEQYF.

The chain has TRBV6-1 and TRBJ2-1, with a tentative D call TRBD1 (5 bases). Per germline, CDR1 MNHNS and CDR2 SASEGT. This CDR3 spans 14 amino acids. With 2 bases removed from V and 7 bases from J, the gap between germline ends came to 12 bases. The CDR3 DNA follows: TGTGCCAGCAGTGAACTCGACAGAGTTAATGAGCAGTTCTTC. It encodes CASSELDRVNEQFF.

On this clone: Other nucleotide sequences in the sample specify the same CDR3. The V gene is TRBV4-2, the J gene TRBJ2-3; possibly TRBD1 for D (5 bases). The CDR3 is 13 residues long. V gave up 2 bases and J gave up 5 bases, with 8 bases separating them. Per the germline V gene, CDR1 is LGHNA and CDR2 is YNFKEQ. CDR3 DNA sequence: TGTGCCAGCAGCCAATTAGGGGTAGATACGCAGTATTTT. It yields the protein CASSQLGVDTQYF.

V gene TRBV11-2 combines with J gene TRBJ2-3; D is ambiguous. Germline V gives CDR1 SGHAT, CDR2 FQNNGV. The V and J ends lost 4 bases and 2 bases respectively, with 10 bases between them. The CDR3 has 14 residues. The CDR3 sequence: CASSSLRSTDTQYF. CDR3 bases: TGTGCCAGCAGCTCCCTCAGGTCCACAGATACGCAGTATTTT.

The chain combines TRBV7-3 with TRBJ1-1, with 8 bases matching TRBD1. The CDR3 length is 16 residues. CDR1 SGHTA and CDR2 FQGTGA come from the germline V gene. Trimming removed 4 bases from V and 5 bases from J; junction bases left unmatched: 12. The CDR3 sequence: CASSSSGGAGATEAFF. The CDR3 DNA reads TGTGCCAGCAGCTCCTCAGGGGGCGCAGGGGCGACTGAAGCTTTCTTT.

The chain carries TRBV5-4 and TRBJ2-1; TRBD1 agrees at 10 bases. Germline CDR1 is SGHNT and CDR2 is YYREEE (reference sequence). The length of the CDR3 is 15 residues. Unmatched junction bases numbered 0, after V lost 3 bases and J lost 0 bases. CDR3 bases: TGTGCCAGCAGCTGGGACAGGGGCTCCTACAATGAGCAGTTCTTC. This encodes CASSWDRGSYNEQFF.

V gene TRBV4-1 combines with J gene TRBJ1-6; D possibly corresponds to TRBD1 (6 bases). CDR3 size: 13 residues. The ends were cut back, 8 bases at V and 6 bases at J, with 11 bases in the middle. Germline values: CDR1 MGHRA, CDR2 YSYEKL. As DNA, the CDR3 is TGCGCCAGCCACGGACAGTTTAATTCACCCCTCCACTTT. Protein product: CASHGQFNSPLHF.

The chain joins TRBV7-9 to TRBJ2-3; tentative D call: TRBD2 (7 bases). Germline-derived CDR1 and CDR2 are SEHNR and FQNEAQ (reference sequence). The length of the CDR3 is 16 residues. Deletions cut 7 bases from V and 0 bases from J, with 17 bases between. The CDR3 DNA sequence: TGTGCCAGCACAGTAGGGGGGGGTCGAAGCACAGATACGCAGTATTTT. Amino acids: CASTVGGGRSTDTQYF. Full variable domain (missing parts from reference TRBV7-9 and TRBJ2-3): DTGVSQNPRHKITKRGQNVTFRCDPISEHNRLYWYRQTLGQGPEFLTYFQNEAQLEKSRLLSDRFSAERPKGSFSTLEIQRTEQGDSAMYLCASTVGGGRSTDTQYFGPGTRLTVL.

The V gene is TRBV2, the J gene TRBJ2-5; possible D gene TRBD2, 5 bases. This CDR3 contains 14 residues. The V gene lost 2 bases and the J gene lost 1 base, with 8 bases spanning the gap. Germline V gene lookup returns CDR1 SNHLY and CDR2 FYNNEI. The CDR3 reads CASSEFRGQETQYF. CDR3 DNA sequence: TGTGCCAGCAGTGAATTTCGGGGCCAAGAGACCCAGTACTTC.

The genes are TRBV7-8 and TRBJ2-5, with D possibly TRBD1 on 5 matching bases. The CDR3 consists of 16 residues. Deletions cut 4 bases from V and 0 bases from J, with 15 bases between. Looked up from germline, CDR1 is SGHVS and CDR2 is FQNEAQ. The CDR3 loop reads CASSYVLQEYQETQYF. CDR3 coding DNA: TGTGCCAGCAGCTACGTCCTACAGGAGTACCAAGAGACCCAGTACTTC.

This chain connects TRBV13 to TRBJ2-5; 7 bases line up with TRBD2. Trimming removed 3 bases from V and 4 bases from J; junction bases left unmatched: 5. Germline values: CDR1 PRHDT, CDR2 FYEKMQ (reference sequence). The CDR3 is made up of 14 amino acids. This CDR3 is CASSFGIAGETQYF. The CDR3 nucleotides are TGTGCCAGCAGCTTTGGGATAGCGGGAGAGACCCAGTACTTC.

The chain links TRBV19 to TRBJ2-7; 11 bases map to TRBD1. Losses at the gene ends were 5 bases for V and 2 bases for J; bases not matched to a gene: 2. There are 14 residues in the CDR3. Per the germline V gene, CDR1 is LNHDA and CDR2 is SQIVND (reference sequence). Here the CDR3 reads CASSGTGGAYEQYF. The CDR3, as DNA: TGTGCCAGTAGTGGGACAGGGGGAGCCTACGAGCAGTACTTC.

The V and J genes are TRBV5-4 and TRBJ2-7, with 10 bases fitting TRBD2. CDR3 length equals 16 residues. Trimming removed 6 bases from V and 6 bases from J; junction bases left unmatched: 15. Germline values: CDR1 SGHNT, CDR2 YYREEE (reference sequence). CDR3 nucleotide sequence: TGTGCCAGCACCCACGGAGGGTCTAGCGGGAGCTTCGAGCAGTACTTC. Its translation: CASTHGGSSGSFEQYF.

The chain couples TRBV5-1 to TRBJ1-2; D remains unclear. The V end was cut by 0 bases, the J end by 4 bases, with 13 bases between. The germline V gene has CDR1 SGHRS and CDR2 YFSETQ. This CDR3 contains 15 residues. The CDR3 region is CASSLGGESSYGYTF. The CDR3 bases are TGCGCCAGCAGCTTGGGGGGAGAGAGTTCCTATGGCTACACCTTC.

The chain joins TRBV7-8 to TRBJ1-4; TRBD1 is a possible D gene (5 bases). The V gene's germline CDR1 is SGHVS and CDR2 FQNEAQ. Trimming shortened V by 0 bases and J by 3 bases, and 11 bases separated the two germline ends. CDR3 length: 16 amino acids. The CDR3 loop reads CASSLAARDSNEKLFF. Written as DNA, the CDR3 is TGTGCCAGCAGCTTAGCTGCTCGGGACTCTAATGAAAAACTGTTTTTT.

The V and J genes are TRBV28 and TRBJ1-6, with D unclear. CDR3 length equals 14 residues. The V and J ends lost 7 bases and 0 bases respectively, with 7 bases between them. Germline V gives CDR1 MDHEN, CDR2 SYDVKM. The CDR3 bases are TGTGCCAGCACTATGAGCTCCTATAATTCACCCCTCCACTTT. Translated: CASTMSSYNSPLHF.